This is a list of T cell receptor beta chains from one sample in a study of beta chain features in type 1 diabetes. Repertoires were generated with immunoSEQ multiplex PCR, while TCRdb's copy carries only in-frame clones and drops some. The sample yields under 250,000 clones, roughly 15% seen once. Sample: naive CD4+ T cells from blood. These receptors were collected from a woman in her forties in good health. Both conserved end residues are part of each CDR3. Fields, in order: V gene, D gene, clone size, J gene, CDR3 protein, CDR3 DNA. D genes are given only for firm matches. Clone size is given for some rows only: seen once, a few or many times, or a class if the clone is expanded.

TRBV7-2	NA	NA	TRBJ1-5	CASSLSGTPGTQPQHF	TGTGCCAGCAGCTTAAGTGGGACTCCCGGCACTCAGCCCCAGCATTTT
TRBV11-2	TRBD1	NA	TRBJ2-7	CASSARPGTGLNEQYF	TGTGCCAGCAGCGCCCGGCCGGGGACAGGTCTCAACGAGCAGTACTTC
TRBV9	NA	few	TRBJ2-3	CASSDSERTVTDTQYF	TGTGCCAGCAGCGACTCCGAGCGGACCGTCACAGATACGCAGTATTTT
TRBV7-7	NA	few	TRBJ2-5	CASSEQLRRGRETQYF	TGTGCTAGCAGCGAACAATTGCGGCGAGGTCGAGAGACCCAGTACTTC
TRBV2	TRBD1	NA	TRBJ1-1	CASSNTGGEAFF	TGTGCCAGCAGTAATACAGGGGGTGAAGCTTTCTTT
TRBV7-6	TRBD1	NA	TRBJ1-4	CASSSRTGVDEKLFF	TGTGCCAGCAGCTCAAGGACAGGTGTCGATGAAAAACTGTTTTTT
TRBV20-1	NA	NA	TRBJ1-1	CSARGGTEAFF	TGCAGTGCTAGGGGGGGGACAGAAGCTTTCTTT
TRBV5-4	NA	few	TRBJ2-2	CASSLELGGPNTGELFF	TGTGCCAGCAGCTTGGAGCTGGGGGGGCCGAACACCGGGGAGCTGTTTTTT
TRBV5-4	NA	few	TRBJ2-1	CASSLPSGGPSREQFF	TGTGCCAGCAGCTTGCCGTCGGGGGGCCCCAGTCGAGAGCAGTTCTTC
TRBV6-6	NA	few	TRBJ1-6	CASRPGNSPLHF	TGTGCCAGCAGACCAGGGAATTCACCCCTCCACTTT
TRBV7-2	TRBD2	NA	TRBJ2-2	CASSQSGLAGVGTGELFF	TGTGCCAGCAGCCAATCCGGACTAGCGGGGGTGGGGACCGGGGAGCTGTTTTTT
TRBV5-4	NA	NA	TRBJ2-4	CASSQAVGSDSKNIQYF	TGTGCCAGCAGCCAAGCCGTCGGCAGCGACTCCAAAAACATTCAGTACTTC
TRBV18	NA	NA	TRBJ2-2	CASSQNAPGTGELFF	TGTGCCAGCTCACAAAACGCACCGGGGACCGGGGAGCTGTTTTTT
TRBV2	NA	NA	TRBJ2-7	CASSDTGISSYEQYF	TGTGCCAGCAGCGATACCGGGATTTCTTCCTACGAGCAGTACTTC
TRBV29-1	NA	NA	TRBJ1-1	CSVTGTPGTEAFF	TGCAGCGTGACCGGGACACCGGGCACTGAAGCTTTCTTT
TRBV7-9	TRBD1	few	TRBJ1-2	CASSSLTGLGGYTF	TGTGCCAGCAGCTCGTTGACAGGGCTAGGAGGCTACACCTTC
TRBV2	NA	NA	TRBJ1-3	CASSDQPSSGNTIYF	TGTGCCAGCAGTGACCAGCCTAGCTCTGGAAACACCATATATTTT
TRBV6-5	TRBD1	NA	TRBJ1-1	CASSYRPGTAEAFF	TGTGCCAGCAGTTATCGCCCCGGGACAGCTGAAGCTTTCTTT
TRBV5-4	TRBD1	NA	TRBJ1-1	CASSPGTGPRWTEAFF	TGTGCCAGCAGCCCTGGGACAGGGCCTCGTTGGACTGAAGCTTTCTTT
TRBV11-2	TRBD2	NA	TRBJ2-1	CASSLFGKRGGPYNEQFF	TGTGCCAGCAGCTTATTCGGGAAGCGGGGGGGCCCCTACAATGAGCAGTTCTTC
TRBV5-1	NA	NA	TRBJ2-2	CASSVPSDTGELFF	TGCGCCAGCAGCGTTCCTAGCGACACCGGGGAGCTGTTTTTT
TRBV4-2	TRBD2	few	TRBJ2-7	CASSQGLAGLSSYEQYF	TGTGCCAGCAGCCAAGGACTAGCGGGGTTGAGCTCCTACGAGCAGTACTTC
TRBV6-5	NA	NA	TRBJ1-5	CASSYSTNQPQHF	TGTGCCAGCAGTTACTCGACTAATCAGCCCCAGCATTTT
TRBV5-4	TRBD2	NA	TRBJ2-7	CASSLELAGNEQYF	TGTGCCAGCAGCTTGGAACTAGCGGGGAACGAGCAGTACTTC
TRBV18	NA	NA	TRBJ1-1	CASSRKGDWTNTEAFF	TGTGCCAGCTCACGAAAGGGGGATTGGACGAACACTGAAGCTTTCTTT
TRBV2	TRBD1	once	TRBJ2-7	CASGRDRDSYEQYF	TGTGCCAGCGGGAGGGACAGGGACTCCTACGAGCAGTACTTC
TRBV6-5	TRBD2	few	TRBJ2-1	CASSYLAGAHNEQFF	TGTGCCAGCAGTTACTTAGCGGGGGCACACAATGAGCAGTTCTTC
TRBV18	TRBD2	few	TRBJ2-1	CASSPSRLAGASNEQFF	TGTGCCAGCTCACCGTCTCGACTAGCGGGGGCCAGCAATGAGCAGTTCTTC
TRBV6-1	NA	NA	TRBJ2-4	CASSEPVSGKTKNIQYF	TGTGCCAGCAGTGAACCTGTATCGGGGAAAACCAAAAACATTCAGTACTTC
TRBV11-2	TRBD2	few	TRBJ2-5	CASSRRTSGGAAIETQYF	TGTGCCAGCAGCCGTCGGACTAGCGGGGGGGCAGCAATAGAGACCCAGTACTTC
TRBV5-1	NA	few	TRBJ1-1	CASSPYSGTHGGAFF	TGCGCCAGCAGCCCGTACTCCGGGACTCACGGTGGAGCTTTCTTT
TRBV19	NA	NA	TRBJ2-3	CASSIFPTDTQYF	TGTGCCAGTAGTATCTTCCCCACAGATACGCAGTATTTT
TRBV2	TRBD2	NA	TRBJ2-2	CASSRTSGGATGELFF	TGTGCCAGCAGTCGTACTAGCGGGGGGGCAACCGGGGAGCTGTTTTTT
TRBV5-6	NA	few	TRBJ2-6	CANGKAGANVLTF	TGTGCCAACGGGAAAGCTGGGGCCAACGTCCTGACTTTC
TRBV11-2	TRBD2	NA	TRBJ2-2	CASSPRLAGGQGTGELFF	TGTGCCAGCAGCCCCAGACTAGCGGGGGGGCAGGGGACCGGGGAGCTGTTTTTT
TRBV6-6	TRBD2	few	TRBJ2-1	CASSWEGSYNEQFF	TGTGCCAGCAGTTGGGAGGGGTCATACAATGAGCAGTTCTTC
TRBV2	TRBD2	NA	TRBJ2-5	CASSVRFIAGGEETQYF	TGTGCCAGCAGTGTAAGGTTTATAGCGGGGGGCGAAGAGACCCAGTACTTC
TRBV15	TRBD2	NA	TRBJ2-7	CATSREGLAYEQYF	TGTGCCACCAGTAGGGAGGGGCTGGCCTACGAGCAGTACTTC
TRBV2	TRBD2	few	TRBJ2-3	CASSEEGLAGGLRADTQYF	TGTGCCAGCAGTGAAGAGGGTCTAGCGGGGGGCCTCCGGGCAGATACGCAGTATTTT
TRBV2	NA	NA	TRBJ1-2	CASSELTGYGYTF	TGTGCCAGCAGTGAATTAACAGGCTATGGCTACACCTTC
TRBV6-5	NA	few	TRBJ1-6	CASSYSQGTDSPLHF	TGTGCCAGCAGTTACTCGCAGGGTACGGATTCACCCCTCCACTTT
TRBV5-4	NA	NA	TRBJ1-2	CASSLDGRVTLSGPGYTF	TGTGCCAGCAGCTTGGACGGGAGAGTTACCCTTTCCGGACCGGGCTACACCTTC
TRBV6-6	TRBD1	few	TRBJ2-2	CASSYEGQGGGELFF	TGTGCCAGCAGTTACGAGGGACAGGGAGGCGGGGAGCTGTTTTTT
TRBV11-3	TRBD1	NA	TRBJ1-5	CASSLRGGNQPQHF	TGTGCCAGCAGCCTCAGGGGGGGCAATCAGCCCCAGCATTTT
TRBV6-6	NA	few	TRBJ1-1	CASRIAWGEMNTEAFF	TGTGCCAGCAGAATCGCTTGGGGGGAGATGAACACTGAAGCTTTCTTT
TRBV10-3	NA	NA	TRBJ2-5	CAISEAGSDQLGNQETQYF	TGTGCCATCAGTGAGGCGGGGTCAGACCAACTAGGGAACCAAGAGACCCAGTACTTC
TRBV18	NA	few	TRBJ2-3	CASSPPSRSTDTQYF	TGTGCCAGCTCACCACCCTCACGGAGCACAGATACGCAGTATTTT
TRBV5-1	TRBD1	NA	TRBJ1-2	CASSEGQGSYGYTF	TGCGCCAGCAGCGAAGGACAGGGATCCTATGGCTACACCTTC
TRBV5-4	NA	NA	TRBJ2-1	CASSLRTVSSYNEQFF	TGTGCCAGCAGCTTAAGGACAGTGAGCTCCTACAATGAGCAGTTCTTC
TRBV18	TRBD2	few	TRBJ2-5	CASSPPTSGSTVYQETQYF	TGTGCCAGCTCACCACCAACTAGCGGCAGTACCGTGTACCAAGAGACCCAGTACTTC
TRBV29-1	TRBD1	NA	TRBJ1-2	CSGQGANGYTF	TGCAGCGGTCAGGGGGCGAATGGCTACACCTTC
TRBV19	NA	once	TRBJ1-1	CASSTSGLGGNTEAFF	TGTGCCAGTAGTACCTCAGGGTTAGGTGGGAACACTGAAGCTTTCTTT
TRBV2	TRBD2	NA	TRBJ2-7	CASSFERGGGYEQYF	TGTGCCAGCAGCTTCGAGCGGGGGGGCGGCTACGAGCAGTACTTC